Below are 12 T cell receptor beta chains sequenced from a single sample in a study of beta chain features in type 1 diabetes. Study conclusions and caveats: TCRB CDR3 length was moderately but significantly reduced in all four CD4+ subsets of Type 1 diabetes patients.

These receptors' antigens are unknown. The authors reverse transcribed all of the isolated RNA, so sequencing captured expressed TCRB transcripts. The assay was immunoSEQ multiplex PCR, and TCRdb's table has in-frame clones only and misses some. This table has about 340,000 clones, roughly 12% appearing once. Input material: naive CD4+ T cells from blood. These receptor sequences come from a woman in her late teens or twenties with type 1 diabetes.

The rearrangement joins TRBV9 to TRBJ1-1; D gene unclear. The CDR3 contains 12 residues. Trimming removed 4 bases at V and 8 bases at J, with 12 bases between. Germline V CDR1 and CDR2: SGDLS, YYNGEE. DNA for the CDR3: TGTGCCAGCAGCCACATGACGGGAGAAGCTTTCTTT. Protein product: CASSHMTGEAFF.

This chain uses TRBV29-1 with TRBJ2-7, with TRBD2 as a possible D gene (5 bases). Per the germline V gene, CDR1 is SQVTM and CDR2 is ANQGSEA. The CDR3 spans 12 residues. Trimming left V 8 bases short and J 0 bases short, with 11 bases between. CDR3 bases: TGCAGCATACGCGGGTACTCCTACGAGCAGTACTTC. This encodes CSIRGYSYEQYF.

The chain couples TRBV11-3 to TRBJ2-4; D unresolved. Trimming took 5 bases from V and 4 from J, leaving 12 bases between them. The CDR3 is 14 residues long. Germline V lookup: CDR1 SGHNT, CDR2 YENEEA. The CDR3 is CASSPTFGKNIQYF. The DNA of the CDR3 is TGTGCCAGCAGCCCTACTTTCGGGAAAAACATTCAGTACTTC.

This clone was seen more than once but under ten times. The gene calls are TRBV20-1 and TRBJ2-1, with D perhaps TRBD2 (6 bases). Trimming removed 6 bases at V and 9 bases at J, with 12 bases between. CDR3 size: 11 residues. The germline gives CDR1 DFQATT, CDR2 SNEGSKA (reference sequence). The CDR3 coding sequence is TGCAGTGCGCGGGGTTGGGGTGAGCAGTTCTTC. Translated, it gives CSARGWGEQFF.

The chain's CDR3 is CASSRGGGYTF. The CDR3 DNA follows: TGTGCCAGCAGCCGCGGGGGGGGCTACACCTTC. V usage is TRBV9 and J usage is TRBJ1-2, with a possible D match to TRBD1 (5 bases). Per germline, CDR1 SGDLS and CDR2 YYNGEE. The V end lost 4 bases, the J end lost 8 bases, and 9 bases lay between the germline ends. The CDR3 loop spans 11 amino acids.

The rearrangement joins TRBV9 to TRBJ2-1; D perhaps matches TRBD2 (5 bases). The CDR3 consists of 15 residues. Deletions cut 4 bases from V and 0 bases from J, with 11 bases between. The V gene's germline CDR1 is SGDLS and CDR2 YYNGEE. In nucleotides, the CDR3 is TGTGCCAGCAGCCTGGTGGGGAGCTCCTACAATGAGCAGTTCTTC. Amino acids: CASSLVGSSYNEQFF.

This clone occurred a few times. The J gene is TRBJ2-1, the V gene TRBV25-1; TRBD2 matches 11 bases. CDR3 length equals 17 residues. Trimming removed 0 bases from V and 8 bases from J; junction bases left unmatched: 9. Looked up from germline, CDR1 is MGHDK and CDR2 is SYGVNS. The DNA of the CDR3 is TGTGCCAGCAGTGAATATAGGGTAGCGGGAGGGCGAGATGAGCAGTTCTTC. Translated: CASSEYRVAGGRDEQFF.

The J gene is TRBJ1-2, the V gene TRBV6-5, with a weak D call TRBD1 (5 bases). The CDR3 has 15 residues. V was clipped by 8 bases and J by 1 base, with 17 bases between them. Germline-derived CDR1 and CDR2 are MNHEY and SVGAGI. The CDR3 sequence is CASLSPWGGNYGYTF. In DNA, the CDR3 is TGTGCCAGCCTCAGCCCGTGGGGCGGTAACTATGGCTACACCTTC.

In its sample, this clone was seen a few times. The chain employs TRBV18 and TRBJ1-4; 11 nucleotides align to TRBD1. V dropped 6 bases and J dropped 10; count of bases not matched to a gene: 7. The CDR3 extends over 14 amino acids. Germline CDR1 is KGHSH and CDR2 is LQKENI. CDR3 loop: CASSPGQGVLKLFF. The DNA for the CDR3 is TGTGCCAGCTCGCCGGGACAGGGGGTTCTAAAACTGTTTTTT.

This clone has more than one count but fewer than ten. Here the CDR3 DNA reads TGTGCCAGTACCCGCGGGGGGACCGGGGAGCTGTTTTTT. Protein product: CASTRGGTGELFF. The chain employs TRBV25-1 and TRBJ2-2, with TRBD2 identical over 8 bases. CDR3 length equals 13 residues. Trimming took 9 bases from V and 5 from J; bases not matched to a gene: 5. Germline V lookup: CDR1 MGHDK, CDR2 SYGVNS.

This clone was seen a handful of times. The rearrangement links TRBV7-2 to TRBJ2-3, with a tentative D call TRBD2 (5 bases). Deletions cut 5 bases from V and 5 bases from J, with 17 bases between. The CDR3 contains 15 residues. Germline CDR1 SGHTA, CDR2 FQGNSA. The CDR3 sequence is CASSETSVLGDTQYF. The CDR3 bases are TGTGCCAGCAGCGAAACTAGTGTATTGGGAGATACGCAGTATTTT.

This chain uses TRBV10-3 with TRBJ1-2; 9 bases align to TRBD1. Looked up from germline, CDR1 is ENHRY and CDR2 is SYGVKD. This CDR3 is 14 amino acids long. J lost 3 bases, V lost 7 bases, and 6 bases had no gene match. The CDR3 sequence: CAIKGTGFDYGYTF. The CDR3 nucleotides read TGTGCCATCAAGGGGACAGGGTTCGACTATGGCTACACCTTC.